Described below is a single TCR beta chain sequence and its context. This record belongs to a study of blood T cell repertoires in COVID-19. About the study: The samples span acute and convalescent COVID-19 from the United States, Italy and Spain. Sources were T cells, B-cell-depleted T cells, or PBMCs; the material itself was cDNA or gDNA.

CDR1 and CDR2 (germline): SSHAT, FNYEAQ (reference sequence). V was cut by 0 bases and J by 1 base, with 6 bases left in between. The CDR3 loop spans 14 amino acids. In the study's own analysis: It was from reference gene primer amplification that nucleated cell counts were estimated. Profiling relied on immunoSEQ multiplex PCR, and the TCRdb table lists in-frame clones only, not all of them. Clonal size and the V and J genes are those of that table, whereas D and trimming came from the DNA. This sample has 250,000 or so clones, with about 79% found just once. The receptor's source is a man between 35 and 55 years old who had recovered from COVID-19. What was sequenced was peripheral blood. The V and J genes are TRBV7-7 and TRBJ2-5, with a weak D call TRBD2 (5 bases). The CDR3 reads CASSLAGIQETQYF. In nucleotides, the CDR3 is TGTGCCAGCAGCTTAGCCGGGATCCAAGAGACCCAGTACTTC.